This TCR beta chain was obtained from a study of T cells after yellow fever vaccination (dated 2019 in TCRdb). Regarding the research as a whole: The SMART-Seq v4 Ultra Low Input RNA kit was used to prepare libraries from fractions with low cell numbers. To follow T-cell clones before and after both primary and booster YFV17D yellow fever vaccination, bulk TCR alpha and beta repertoires underwent longitudinal sequencing. The cohort comprised two healthy male donors, one aged 18 to 30 and one aged 30 to 39 years. Bulk PBMC replicates and cell subsets were isolated from blood drawn at multiple timepoints before and after both primary and secondary immunization. What the work shows at the level of the full study, not this receptor alone: A small fraction of clonotypes showed up in both the CD4 and CD8 compartments, probably as a result of convergent recombination. FACS-sorted repertoires could contain abundant contaminating clonotypes from the bulk population, so computational filtering was required. Most clones expanded after primary vaccination (approximately 96% of CD4 and roughly 90% of CD8) were re-detected after the booster, suggesting that broad memory maintenance occurred. The secondary T-cell response was weaker than the primary response but faster, peaking on day 5 instead of day 15. Because only a couple of donors were included in the study, the extent to which the findings can be generalized is limited.

This specimen's treatment or condition label, per the study, means: live attenuated yellow fever vaccine strain. At each blood-draw timepoint, two biological replicates of bulk PBMCs were obtained. PBMCs were isolated from peripheral blood using a standard Ficoll-Paque protocol. TriZol was used to extract RNA from bulk PBMCs, CD4 and CD8 fractions, and dextramer-positive and dextramer-negative fractions. CDR1 and CDR2 (SGHRS, YFSETQ) derive from the germline V gene. The CDR3 numbers 14 residues from cysteine through phenylalanine. Kept here is only the CDR3 DNA, which spans 42 bases and is read in frame from base 1. Ends trimmed: V by 2 bases, J by 4 bases; bases unmatched to a gene: 6. This clonotype was detected a few times. No antigen is known for it. Base qualities are missing; no much larger clone stands one base away. TCR cDNA was synthesized by 5'RACE template switching, through which a universal primer site and unique molecular identifiers were introduced. cDNA synthesis was primed from both the TCR alpha and TCR beta constant segments. Libraries were amplified in two PCR steps, with sample barcodes and sequencing adapters added in the second step. Sequencing of libraries was performed on Illumina HiSeq 2500 (2x100 bp) or NovaSeq (2x150 bp). The study's processing was this. MIGEC handled demultiplexing of reads and collapsing into UMI consensus sequences, while MiXCR performed V(D)J alignment. Vaccine-responding clonotypes were defined with edgeR using replicate PBMC samples, requiring FDR below 0.01 and a log2 fold change above 5 up to day 15. Each bulk clonotype received a CD4 or CD8 identity based on whether the sequenced CD4 or CD8 repertoire contained that clonotype at higher abundance. TCRdb cleaned the public reads at Q25 with fastp, built clones with MiXCR and kept in-frame beta chains. Identical CDR3 proteins give one entry, which carries the most common genes and DNA. These V and J calls rely on TCRdb rather than the paper's analysis. In this sample the table shows a few hundred thousand distinct CDR3 sequences, over 15% of which occur a single time. The ten largest clones take up 14% of the sample.

The source material was PBMCs, sampled 15 days after the yellow fever booster vaccination. The V and J genes are TRBV5-1 and TRBJ2-7; 7 bases in the middle match TRBD1. The receptor was isolated from a man under 40 who received the YFV17D yellow fever vaccine. The DNA sequence is given as TGCGCCAGCAGCTTCGGACAGGCCGTTTACGAGCAGTACTTC. Its amino acids are CASSFGQAVYEQYF.